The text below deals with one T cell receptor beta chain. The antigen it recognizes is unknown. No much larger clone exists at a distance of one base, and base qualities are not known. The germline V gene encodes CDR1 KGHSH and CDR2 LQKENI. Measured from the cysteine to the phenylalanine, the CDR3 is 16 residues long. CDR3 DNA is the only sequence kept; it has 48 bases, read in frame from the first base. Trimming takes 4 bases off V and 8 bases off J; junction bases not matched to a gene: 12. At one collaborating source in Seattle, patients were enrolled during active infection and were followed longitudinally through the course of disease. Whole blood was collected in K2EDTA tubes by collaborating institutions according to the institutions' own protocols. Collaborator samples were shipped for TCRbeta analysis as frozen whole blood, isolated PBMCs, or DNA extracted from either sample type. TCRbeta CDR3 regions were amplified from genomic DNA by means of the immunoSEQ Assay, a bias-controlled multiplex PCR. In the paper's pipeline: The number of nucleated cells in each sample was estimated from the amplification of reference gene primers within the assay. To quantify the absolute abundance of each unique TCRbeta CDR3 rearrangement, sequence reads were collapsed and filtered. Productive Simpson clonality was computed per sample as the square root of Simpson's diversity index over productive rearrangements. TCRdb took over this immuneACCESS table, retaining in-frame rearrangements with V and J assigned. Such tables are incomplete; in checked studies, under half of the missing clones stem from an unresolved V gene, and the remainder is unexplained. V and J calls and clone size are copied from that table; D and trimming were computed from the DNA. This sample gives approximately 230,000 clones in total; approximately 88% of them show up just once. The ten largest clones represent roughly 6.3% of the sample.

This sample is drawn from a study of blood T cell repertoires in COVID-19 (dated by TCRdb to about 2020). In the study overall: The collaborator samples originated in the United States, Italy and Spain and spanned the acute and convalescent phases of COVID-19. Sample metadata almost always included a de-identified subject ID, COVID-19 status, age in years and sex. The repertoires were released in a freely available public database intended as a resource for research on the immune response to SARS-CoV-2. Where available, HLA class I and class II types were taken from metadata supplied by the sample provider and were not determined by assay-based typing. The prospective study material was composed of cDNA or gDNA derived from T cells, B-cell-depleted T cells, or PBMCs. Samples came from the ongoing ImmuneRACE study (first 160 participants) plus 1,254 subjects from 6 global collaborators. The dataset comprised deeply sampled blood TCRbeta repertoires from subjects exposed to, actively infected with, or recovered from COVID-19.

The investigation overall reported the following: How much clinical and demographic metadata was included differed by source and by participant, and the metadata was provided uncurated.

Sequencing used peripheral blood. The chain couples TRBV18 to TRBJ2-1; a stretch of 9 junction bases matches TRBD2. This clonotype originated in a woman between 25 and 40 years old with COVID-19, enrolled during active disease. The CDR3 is CASSQRGGRAIDEQFF. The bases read TGTGCCAGCTCACAGCGGGGCGGGAGGGCTATCGATGAGCAGTTCTTC.